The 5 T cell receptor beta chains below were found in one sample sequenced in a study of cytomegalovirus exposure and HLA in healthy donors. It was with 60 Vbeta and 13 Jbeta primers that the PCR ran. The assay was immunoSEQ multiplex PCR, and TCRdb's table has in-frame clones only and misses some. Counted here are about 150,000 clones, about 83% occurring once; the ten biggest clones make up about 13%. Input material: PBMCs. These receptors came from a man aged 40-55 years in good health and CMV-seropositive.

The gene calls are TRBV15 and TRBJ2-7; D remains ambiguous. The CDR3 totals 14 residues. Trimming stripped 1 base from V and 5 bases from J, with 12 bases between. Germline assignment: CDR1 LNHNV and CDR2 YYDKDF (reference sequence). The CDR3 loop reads CATSRVLESHEQYF. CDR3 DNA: TGTGCCACCAGCAGAGTTCTGGAGAGTCACGAGCAGTACTTC.

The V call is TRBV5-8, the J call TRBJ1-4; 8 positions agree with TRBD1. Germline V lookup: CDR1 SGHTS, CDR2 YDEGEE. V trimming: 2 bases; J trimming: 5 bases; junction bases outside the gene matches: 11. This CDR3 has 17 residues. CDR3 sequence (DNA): TGTGCCAGCAGCTTCGGGACAGGAGAAAGAGAAAATGAAAAACTGTTTTTT. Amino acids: CASSFGTGERENEKLFF.

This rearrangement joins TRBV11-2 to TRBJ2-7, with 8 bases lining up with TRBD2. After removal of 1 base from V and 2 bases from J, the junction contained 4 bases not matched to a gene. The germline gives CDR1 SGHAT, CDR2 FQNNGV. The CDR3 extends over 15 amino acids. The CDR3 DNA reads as TGTGCCAGCAGCTTAGTGGCGGGAGGTACCTACGAGCAGTACTTC. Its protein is CASSLVAGGTYEQYF.

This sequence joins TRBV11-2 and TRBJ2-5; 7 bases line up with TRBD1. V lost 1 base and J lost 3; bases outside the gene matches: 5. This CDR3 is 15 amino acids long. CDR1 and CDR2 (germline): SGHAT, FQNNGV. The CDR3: CASSLGPDREETQYF. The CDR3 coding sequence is TGTGCCAGCAGCTTAGGTCCAGACAGGGAAGAGACCCAGTACTTC.

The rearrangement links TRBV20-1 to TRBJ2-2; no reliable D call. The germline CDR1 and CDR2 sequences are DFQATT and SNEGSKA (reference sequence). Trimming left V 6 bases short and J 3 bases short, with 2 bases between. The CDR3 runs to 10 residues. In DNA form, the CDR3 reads TGCAGTGCCTACACCGGGGAGCTGTTTTTT. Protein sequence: CSAYTGELFF.